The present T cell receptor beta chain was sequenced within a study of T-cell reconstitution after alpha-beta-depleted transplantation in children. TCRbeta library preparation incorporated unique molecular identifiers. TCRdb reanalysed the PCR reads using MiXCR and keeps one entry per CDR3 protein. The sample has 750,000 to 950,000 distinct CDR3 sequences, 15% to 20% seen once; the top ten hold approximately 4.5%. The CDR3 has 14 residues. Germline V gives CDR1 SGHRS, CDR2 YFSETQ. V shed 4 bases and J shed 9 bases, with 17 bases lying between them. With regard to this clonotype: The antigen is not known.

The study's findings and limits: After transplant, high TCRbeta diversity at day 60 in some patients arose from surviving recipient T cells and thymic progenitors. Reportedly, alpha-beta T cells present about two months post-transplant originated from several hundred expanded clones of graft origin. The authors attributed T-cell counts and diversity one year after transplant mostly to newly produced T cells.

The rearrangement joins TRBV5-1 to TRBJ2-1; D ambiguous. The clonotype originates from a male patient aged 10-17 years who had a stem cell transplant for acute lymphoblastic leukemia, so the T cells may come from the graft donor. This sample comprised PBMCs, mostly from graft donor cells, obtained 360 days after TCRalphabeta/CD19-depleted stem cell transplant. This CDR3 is CASSPTNPNSEQFF. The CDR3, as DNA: TGCGCCAGCAGCCCAACCAACCCGAATTCTGAGCAGTTCTTC.